This TCR beta chain is drawn from a study of neurological immune-mediated disorders. Study-level findings and limits: No expanded-clone CDR3 amino acid sequence recurred across subjects, suggesting private TCR-beta repertoires. Patients with HTLV-1-associated myelopathy showed the most TCR clonal expansion. Those with multiple sclerosis showed the least, falling below healthy controls.

This clonotype was picked up many times. What it binds is unknown. The CDR3 totals 15 residues. V trimming: 8 bases; J trimming: 7 bases; junction bases outside the gene matches: 13. Synthesis of cDNA was carried out by template-switch 5'RACE. The reaction used 10-nucleotide random UMIs. Each CDR3 protein gets one entry after TCRdb re-called the 5' RACE reads with MiXCR. The data contain approximately 50,000 distinct CDR3 sequences, around 10% of them seen just once; the ten biggest clones take up over 4%. Sequenced: PBMCs. The chain links TRBV12-3 or TRBV12-4 to TRBJ2-7; 11 bases fit TRBD2. This TCR derives from a man aged 65 to 85 with HTLV-1-associated myelopathy (HAM/TSP). DNA of the CDR3: TGTGCCAGCGCCGCCCCGGGACTAGCGGTTAAAGAGCAGTACTTC. It is translated as CASAAPGLAVKEQYF.